This TCR beta chain was observed in a study of blood T cell repertoires in COVID-19. This CDR3 is built from 17 residues. V dropped 2 bases and J dropped 1; count of bases not matched to a gene: 7. Germline V gives CDR1 SGHTA, CDR2 FQGNSA. Some clones are missing from TCRdb's copy, which holds only in-frame ones; the method was immunoSEQ multiplex PCR. The sample holds roughly 180,000 clones, 79% seen once. This clone has just one count. The sequenced sample was peripheral blood. The chain employs TRBV7-2 and TRBJ2-4, with TRBD2 identical over 8 bases. The receptor was derived from a woman aged 60-75 years with COVID-19, enrolled during active disease. The CDR3 protein is CASSLNGRAAAKNIQYF. The CDR3 DNA reads TGTGCCAGCAGCTTAAACGGGAGGGCCGCGGCCAAAAACATTCAGTACTTC.